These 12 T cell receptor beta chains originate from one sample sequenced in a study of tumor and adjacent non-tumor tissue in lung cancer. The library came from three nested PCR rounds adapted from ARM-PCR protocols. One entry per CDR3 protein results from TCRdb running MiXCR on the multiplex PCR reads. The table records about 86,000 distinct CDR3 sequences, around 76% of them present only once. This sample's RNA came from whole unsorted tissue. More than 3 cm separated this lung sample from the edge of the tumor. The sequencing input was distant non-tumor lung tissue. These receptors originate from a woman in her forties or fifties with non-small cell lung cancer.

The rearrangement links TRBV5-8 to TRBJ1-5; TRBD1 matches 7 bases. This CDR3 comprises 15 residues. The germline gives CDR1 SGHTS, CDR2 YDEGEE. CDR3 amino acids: CSSFAGGISNQPQHF. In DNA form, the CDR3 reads TGTAGCAGCTTCGCAGGGGGTATTAGCAATCAGCCCCAGCATTTT.

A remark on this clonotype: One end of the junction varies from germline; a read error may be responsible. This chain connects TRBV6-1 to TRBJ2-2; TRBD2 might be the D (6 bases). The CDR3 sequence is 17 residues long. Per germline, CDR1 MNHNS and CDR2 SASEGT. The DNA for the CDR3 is TGTGCCAGCACTGCCCGGGCGCAGGGAGGTAGTGCCGGGGAGCTATTTTTT. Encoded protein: CASTARAQGGSAGELFF.

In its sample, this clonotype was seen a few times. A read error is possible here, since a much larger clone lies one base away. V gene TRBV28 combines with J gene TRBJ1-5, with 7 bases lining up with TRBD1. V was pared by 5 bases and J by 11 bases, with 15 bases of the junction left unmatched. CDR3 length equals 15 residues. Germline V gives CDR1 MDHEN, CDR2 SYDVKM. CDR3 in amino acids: CASSGPSAWGQSQHF. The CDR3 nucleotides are TGTGCCAGCAGTGGGCCCAGTGCCTGGGGACAGTCCCAGCATTTT.

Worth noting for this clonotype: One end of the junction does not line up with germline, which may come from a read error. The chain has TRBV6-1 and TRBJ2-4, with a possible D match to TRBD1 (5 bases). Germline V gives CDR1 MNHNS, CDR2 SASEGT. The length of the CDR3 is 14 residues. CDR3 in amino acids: CAGRTWGTENIQYF. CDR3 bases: TGTGCCGGCAGGACATGGGGCACGGAAAACATTCAGTACTTC.

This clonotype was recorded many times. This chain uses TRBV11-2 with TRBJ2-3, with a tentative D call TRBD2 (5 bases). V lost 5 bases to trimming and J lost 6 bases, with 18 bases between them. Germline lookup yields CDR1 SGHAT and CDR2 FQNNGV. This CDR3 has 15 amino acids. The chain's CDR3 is CASSPRVQEADTQYF. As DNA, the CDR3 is TGTGCCAGCAGCCCGAGGGTTCAGGAAGCCGATACGCAGTATTTT.

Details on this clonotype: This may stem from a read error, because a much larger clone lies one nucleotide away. CDR3 sequence reads: CAISLGSSGEQFF. DNA for the CDR3: TGTGCCATCAGCCTCGGGAGTTCGGGTGAGCAGTTCTTC. The chain combines TRBV11-2 with TRBJ2-1; a possible D gene is TRBD2 (6 bases). Germline V gene lookup returns CDR1 SGHAT and CDR2 FQNNGV. This CDR3 region has 13 residues.

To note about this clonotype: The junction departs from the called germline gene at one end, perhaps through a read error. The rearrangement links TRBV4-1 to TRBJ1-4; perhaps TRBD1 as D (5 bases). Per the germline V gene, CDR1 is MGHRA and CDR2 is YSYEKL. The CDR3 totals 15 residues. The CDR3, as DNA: TGTGTCAGCAGTCTAACGGGACTGCCTAATGAAAAACTGTTTTTT. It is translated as CVSSLTGLPNEKLFF.

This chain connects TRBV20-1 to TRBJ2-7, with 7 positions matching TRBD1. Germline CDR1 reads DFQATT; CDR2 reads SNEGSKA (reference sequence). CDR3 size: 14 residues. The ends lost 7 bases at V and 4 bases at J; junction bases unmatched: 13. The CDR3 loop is CSGTTGSGGYEQYF. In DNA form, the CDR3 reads TGCAGTGGGACGACAGGGTCAGGGGGTTACGAGCAGTACTTC.

DNA of the CDR3: TGCGCCAGCAGTGAGCTAGCGGGAGAAAGTGTGCAGTACTTC. Translating it yields CASSELAGESVQYF. The chain combines TRBV10-1 with TRBJ2-7, with 10 bases fitting TRBD2. Germline V gene lookup returns CDR1 WNHNN and CDR2 SYGVQD (reference sequence). V lost 2 bases to trimming and J lost 9 bases; unmatched junction nucleotides: 7. CDR3 length equals 14 residues.

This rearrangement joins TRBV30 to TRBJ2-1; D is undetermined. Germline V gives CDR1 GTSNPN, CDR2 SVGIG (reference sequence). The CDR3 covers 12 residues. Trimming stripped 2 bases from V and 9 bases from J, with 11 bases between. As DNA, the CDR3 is TGTGCCTGGAGTCTCACGGAGAGTGAGCAGTTCTTC. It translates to CAWSLTESEQFF.

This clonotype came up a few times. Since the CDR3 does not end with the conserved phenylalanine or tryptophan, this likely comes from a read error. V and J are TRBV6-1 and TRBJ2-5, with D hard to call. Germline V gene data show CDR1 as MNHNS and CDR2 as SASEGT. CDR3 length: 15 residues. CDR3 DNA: TGTGCCAGTAGTGAATCCCCGGTGGGGTTAGAGACCCAGTACCTC. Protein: CASSESPVGLETQYL.

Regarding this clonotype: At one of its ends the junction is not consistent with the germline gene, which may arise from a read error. CDR3 protein: CASSLEVLTSTDTQYF. The CDR3 nucleotides read TGCGCCAGCAGCTTAGAGGTCCTAACTAGCACGGATACGCAGTATTTT. The V and J genes are TRBV11-2 and TRBJ2-3, with D perhaps matching TRBD2 (6 bases). From germline, CDR1 is SGHAT and CDR2 FQNNGV. The CDR3 contains 16 residues. Together with reference TRBV11-2 and TRBJ2-3, the CDR3 gives the full variable domain: EAGVAQSPRYKIIEKRQSVAFWCNPISGHATLYWYQQILGQGPKLLIQFQNNGVVDDSQLPKDRFSAERLKGVDSTLKIQPAKLEDSAVYLCASSLEVLTSTDTQYFGPGTRLTVL.